This TCR beta chain was sequenced during a study of blood T cell repertoires in COVID-19. Clones were read by immunoSEQ multiplex PCR, and TCRdb kept only the in-frame ones, dropping some. The repertoire includes roughly 11,000 clones, less than 85% of them detected once, and 21% sits in the top ten. The CDR3 extends over 14 amino acids. Per germline, CDR1 LNHDA and CDR2 SQIVND (reference sequence). V was shortened by 7 bases and J by 0 bases, with 13 bases between the two germline ends. This sequence joins TRBV19 and TRBJ2-7, with D possibly TRBD2 on 5 matching bases. The receptor was derived from a human donor in a cohort sampled during active COVID-19. The material sequenced was peripheral blood. The CDR3 sequence: CASKAAFSSYEQYF. The CDR3 bases are TGTGCCAGTAAAGCGGCCTTCTCCTCCTACGAGCAGTACTTC.